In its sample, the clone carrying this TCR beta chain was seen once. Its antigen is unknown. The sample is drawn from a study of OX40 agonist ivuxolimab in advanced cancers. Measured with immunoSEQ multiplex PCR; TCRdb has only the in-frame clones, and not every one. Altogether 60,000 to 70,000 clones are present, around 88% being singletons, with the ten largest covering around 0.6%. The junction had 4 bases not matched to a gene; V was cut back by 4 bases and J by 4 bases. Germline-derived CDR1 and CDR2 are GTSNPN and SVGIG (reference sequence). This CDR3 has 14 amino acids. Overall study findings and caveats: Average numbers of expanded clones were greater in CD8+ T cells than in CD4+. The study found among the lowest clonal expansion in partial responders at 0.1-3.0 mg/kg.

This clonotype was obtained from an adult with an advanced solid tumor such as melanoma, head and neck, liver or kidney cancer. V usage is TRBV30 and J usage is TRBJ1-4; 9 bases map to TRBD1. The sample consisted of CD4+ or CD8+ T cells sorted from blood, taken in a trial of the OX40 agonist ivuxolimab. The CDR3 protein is CAWTTGQGNEKLFF. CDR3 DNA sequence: TGTGCCTGGACTACGGGACAGGGTAATGAAAAACTGTTTTTT.